This T cell receptor (beta chain) is drawn from a study of PD-1 blockade in classical Hodgkin lymphoma. At the level of the study: Nivolumab dosing for patients was 3 mg/kg, administered intravenously every 2 weeks.

The time point: cycle 4 day 1 (C4D1), after 6 weeks of nivolumab. All patients experienced relapse after autologous stem cell transplantation, and brentuximab vedotin exposure was variable. To note about this clone: Its antigen is unknown.

The protocol was immunoSEQ multiplex PCR, while the TCRdb copy is restricted to in-frame clones and leaves out a portion. The sample lists some 52,000 clones; more than 75% were seen once. General study results and limits: By C4D1 there was a significant rise in CD4+ TCR diversity but not in CD8+ TCR diversity. Reported baseline diversity: healthy donors highest, relapsed/refractory patients lowest. Any patient who commenced nivolumab under 1 year after ASCT was excluded.

Germline-derived CDR1 and CDR2 are MNHNS and SASEGT. This CDR3 region has 13 residues. Trimming shortened V by 7 bases and J by 2 bases, and 11 bases separated the two germline ends. The TCR was taken from a human donor with classical Hodgkin lymphoma. Sample: peripheral blood mononuclear cells (PBMCs), taken before the fourth cycle of nivolumab. The chain joins TRBV6-1 to TRBJ1-2; D not resolved. The CDR3 region has the DNA TGTGCCAGCAATGAGGAGGAGAACTATGGCTACACCTTC. The encoded protein is CASNEEENYGYTF.